This T cell receptor (beta chain) was found in a study of T-cell memory formation after mild COVID-19 (dated by TCRdb to the early 2020s). With regard to the full study: TCR sequence clusters from the two donors were largely donor specific. In a couple of donors, T-cell clones that expanded and contracted after mild COVID-19 were followed by sequencing TCRalpha and TCRbeta repertoires longitudinally. Two young, previously healthy adult volunteers made up the cohort, one male and one female.

The sequencer was an Illumina NovaSeq 6000. Using 5'RACE with constant-segment primers, TCRalpha and TCRbeta cDNA libraries were constructed, with sample barcodes and unique molecular identifiers added in the process. RNA was extracted from every sample with Trizol reagent. Library amplification was performed in two PCR steps, and a second sample barcode and Illumina TruSeq adapters were introduced in the second step. Sequencing of the libraries was done on an Illumina NovaSeq, producing 2 x 150 bp paired-end reads. As for the authors' bioinformatics: The reads were demultiplexed and collapsed into UMI-guided consensus sequences using migec v1.2.7. Using mixcr v2.1.11, UMI consensuses were aligned to TRA and TRB V and J templates and then assembled into clonotypes. Expanded or contracted clonotypes were those called significant by both edgeR and NoisET, with noise models trained on biological replicates. edgeR calls used a false discovery rate-adjusted p below 0.01 and a log2 fold-change threshold of 1. As an exploratory analysis of dynamics, max-normalized trajectories of the 1000 most abundant clonotypes were examined by PCA with hierarchical clustering. Separately sequenced CD4+ and CD8+ repertoires were used to assign a CD4 or CD8 phenotype to each responding clone. Through fastp at Q25 and MiXCR, TCRdb rebuilt clones from the public reads, retaining in-frame beta chains. Merged by CDR3 protein, the rows form single entries marked with the most common genes and DNA. TCRdb's processing, not the study's, gives the V and J calls here. The sample yields 300,000 to 350,000 distinct CDR3 sequences; 19% were counted once. The ten largest clones take up roughly 21% of the sample.

The germline V gene (reference sequence) specifies SGHKS as CDR1 and YYEKEE as CDR2. The CDR3 covers 14 residues, taking in both the cysteine and the phenylalanine. Only CDR3 DNA remains: 42 bases, in frame from the first base. The junction carries 13 bases between V and J, which are trimmed by 0 bases and 7 bases respectively. Overall study outcomes, separate from this receptor: SARS-CoV-2 specificity of the second-wave clones peaking on day 37 was not confirmed. Clones that contracted from day 15 to 85 showed balanced CD4/CD8 phenotypes, whereas a second wave of clones that expanded from day 15 to 37 leaned towards CD4+. Only a couple of mild cases were covered in the study, and larger cohorts including severe cases with pre-infection samples were considered necessary. Contracting CD4+ clones were located mainly in the CM and EM memory subsets, whereas CD8+ clones were found to be enriched in EMRA. Some responding clones were found in pre-infection memory, which suggests that pre-existing cross-reactive memory T cells took part in the SARS-CoV-2 response.

This clonotype was seen a few times. Its antigen remains undetermined. One base away there is no much larger clone; base qualities are not given. PBMCs were isolated by Ficoll-Paque density gradient centrifugation. The rearrangement joined TRBV5-5 to TRBJ1-2; no D segment can be confidently identified. The sequencing input was PBMCs or a T cell subset sorted from them (not recorded which). The source of this sequence is a man younger than 35 who had mild COVID-19 (a few samples of this study predate the infection). The sample titles of this study are shuffled in the database, so cell type and time point are left out; the donor was told from shared clones. The nucleotide sequence is given as TGTGCCAGCAGCTTGGCCACGAGGGAGATTGGCTACACCTTC. Translated, this is CASSLATREIGYTF.